The 12 T cell receptor beta chains listed next were all sequenced from one sample in a study of cytomegalovirus exposure and HLA in healthy donors. Generated by immunoSEQ multiplex PCR, the TCRdb table keeps only in-frame clones and is missing some. The sample lists 50,000 to 65,000 clones, approximately 89% seen once, with roughly 8.4% in the top ten. The sample comprised PBMCs. These receptors were collected from a woman younger than 30 in good health and CMV-seropositive.

The chain couples TRBV4-3 to TRBJ2-7, with TRBD1 identical over 10 bases. CDR1 is LGHNA, CDR2 YSLEER, per germline. Germline trimming cut 4 bases from V and 6 bases from J; bases unmatched to any gene: 9. The CDR3 contains 15 residues. The CDR3 sequence is CASSLYRDRGSEQYF. CDR3 in DNA: TGCGCCAGCAGCCTGTATCGGGACAGGGGTAGCGAGCAGTACTTC.

Only one count was recorded for this clone. The rearrangement uses TRBV15 and TRBJ2-5; a weak D match, TRBD2 (6 bases). Germline loops: CDR1 LNHNV, CDR2 YYDKDF (reference sequence). CDR3 length equals 13 residues. Deletions cut 1 base from V and 5 bases from J, with 8 bases between. This chain's CDR3 is CATSRGGVETQYF. The CDR3 DNA reads as TGTGCCACCAGCAGAGGCGGGGTCGAGACCCAGTACTTC.

The chain links TRBV4-1 to TRBJ2-4; D is unresolved. This CDR3 has 16 residues. V was trimmed by 2 bases and J by 0 bases, leaving 11 bases between them. The germline V gene has CDR1 MGHRA and CDR2 YSYEKL. The CDR3 DNA is TGCGCCAGCAGCCAAAATAGCCCGGGAGCCAAAAACATTCAGTACTTC. Translated: CASSQNSPGAKNIQYF.

The gene calls are TRBV4-1 and TRBJ2-1; no clear D gene. The CDR3 runs to 13 residues. Trimming cost V 3 bases and J 7 bases, with 10 bases left between them. In germline, CDR1 is MGHRA, CDR2 YSYEKL. The CDR3 is CASSHASRNEQFF. The CDR3 region has the DNA TGCGCCAGCAGCCATGCCTCGCGGAATGAGCAGTTCTTC.

The V call is TRBV6-4, the J call TRBJ2-1; 10 bases match TRBD2. There are 15 residues in the CDR3. Germline V gene sequence: CDR1 MRHNA, CDR2 SNTAGT. Trimming at V came to 6 bases and at J to 8 bases, leaving 10 bases not matched to a gene. The CDR3 region has the DNA TGTGCCAGCAGCCCCGGGCTAGCGGGGGTGGATGAGCAGTTCTTC. Translation: CASSPGLAGVDEQFF.

The chain links TRBV19 to TRBJ2-2, with TRBD2 matching over 7 bases. CDR1 and CDR2 (germline): LNHDA, SQIVND (reference sequence). V shed 3 bases and J 3 bases; nucleotides not matched to a gene: 1. The CDR3 has 14 residues. Here the CDR3 DNA reads TGTGCCAGTAGTATCCGGGAGGACACCGGGGAGCTGTTTTTT. Translation gives CASSIREDTGELFF. The full variable domain, in which reference TRBV19 and TRBJ2-2 provide the parts outside the CDR3, is DGGITQSPKYLFRKEGQNVTLSCEQNLNHDAMYWYRQDPGQGLRLIYYSQIVNDFQKGDIAEGYSVSREKKESFPLTVTSAQKNPTAFYLCASSIREDTGELFFGEGSRLTVL.

V is TRBV10-3 and J is TRBJ2-3; TRBD2 aligns across 9 bases. This CDR3 comprises 16 residues. Germline V CDR1 and CDR2: ENHRY, SYGVKD. J gave up 0 bases and V 8 bases, and 9 bases lay outside the gene matches. Here the CDR3 DNA reads TGTGCCATCGGAAGCGGGGGGACCTCTAGCACAGATACGCAGTATTTT. Protein product: CAIGSGGTSSTDTQYF.

This chain joins TRBV29-1 and TRBJ1-1; weak D call: TRBD1 (6 bases). V was clipped by 4 bases and J by 12 bases, with 21 bases between them. This CDR3 is 13 amino acids long. Looked up from germline, CDR1 is SQVTM and CDR2 is ANQGSEA. In DNA form, the CDR3 reads TGCAGCGTTGCCATAGGGGGGGAGGCTAAAACTTTCTTT. It specifies CSVAIGGEAKTFF.

This chain joins TRBV7-9 and TRBJ2-1; a weak D match, TRBD2 (5 bases). The CDR3 runs 15 residues. The germline V and J ends were trimmed by 7 bases and 6 bases, with 19 bases remaining between them. The germline V gene encodes CDR1 SEHNR and CDR2 FQNEAQ (reference sequence). Written as DNA, the CDR3 is TGTGCCAGCACCCCGGGGAGTGGGTTTGGCAATGAGCAGTTCTTC. Its protein is CASTPGSGFGNEQFF.

The J gene is TRBJ2-4, the V gene TRBV10-3, with 9 bases lining up with TRBD1. In germline, CDR1 is ENHRY, CDR2 SYGVKD. The CDR3 contains 16 residues. The junction had 10 bases not matched to a gene; V was cut back by 10 bases and J by 0 bases. In nucleotides, the CDR3 is TGTGCCACCTGGCCCGGGACAGGGTTAGCCAAAAACATTCAGTACTTC. It codes for CATWPGTGLAKNIQYF.

This chain uses TRBV9 with TRBJ2-1; 8 positions agree with TRBD1. CDR1 SGDLS and CDR2 YYNGEE come from the germline V gene. The CDR3 contains 15 residues. With 1 base clipped from V and 8 bases from J, the junction kept 8 bases outside the gene matches. The CDR3 spells CASSVSDRGSYEQFF. In DNA, the CDR3 is TGTGCCAGCAGCGTAAGTGACAGGGGTTCATATGAGCAGTTCTTC. Using reference TRBV9 and TRBJ2-1 for the parts outside the CDR3, the full variable domain is DSGVTQTPKHLITATGQRVTLRCSPRSGDLSVYWYQQSLDQGLQFLIQYYNGEERAKGNILERFSAQQFPDLHSELNLSSLELGDSALYFCASSVSDRGSYEQFFGPGTRLTVL.

V is TRBV19 and J is TRBJ2-5; TRBD2 matches at 10 bases. Germline-derived CDR1 and CDR2 are LNHDA and SQIVND (reference sequence). V lost 4 bases and J lost 2; bases outside the gene matches: 19. This CDR3 contains 20 residues. CDR3 sequence reads: CASSKYLLTGLATSQETQYF. The CDR3 bases are TGTGCCAGTAGTAAATACCTATTAACGGGACTAGCGACATCTCAAGAGACCCAGTACTTC.